What follows are 30 T cell receptor beta chains derived from one specimen sequenced in a study of cytotoxic CD8 clonotypes in ibrutinib-treated CLL. Sequencing was performed with immunoSEQ multiplex PCR; in TCRdb, only in-frame clones are kept and a portion is missing. Seen here are around 160,000 clones, roughly four fifths observed once, and the top ten hold 2% to 2.5%. The sample here was PBMCs, taken after 12 months of ibrutinib treatment. The receptor source for this set is a human donor with chronic lymphocytic leukemia.

In its sample, this clone was seen a few times. This CDR3 is also generated by other DNA sequences in the sample. The chain couples TRBV28 to TRBJ1-2; TRBD1 agrees at 8 bases. The CDR3 has 12 residues. V dropped 6 bases and J dropped 3; count of bases not matched to a gene: 0. Germline lookup yields CDR1 MDHEN and CDR2 SYDVKM. The CDR3 bases are TGTGCCAGCAGGACAGGGGACTATGGCTACACCTTC. This codes for CASRTGDYGYTF.

This rearrangement joins TRBV11-2 to TRBJ1-4; 8 nucleotides match TRBD1. V lost 6 bases, J lost 6 bases, and 6 bases stayed unmatched. Germline V lookup: CDR1 SGHAT, CDR2 FQNNGV. This CDR3 comprises 14 residues. The CDR3 loop is CASRPPGQDEKLFF. The CDR3 DNA sequence: TGTGCCAGCAGGCCCCCGGGACAGGATGAAAAACTGTTTTTT.

The J gene is TRBJ1-1, the V gene TRBV4-2; no clear D gene. Germline-derived CDR1 and CDR2 are LGHNA and YNFKEQ. Trimming took 5 bases from V and 8 from J, leaving 15 bases between them. CDR3 length: 13 amino acids. CDR3 bases: TGTGCCAGCAGCTCCGCTCGGGGTTTGGAAGCTTTCTTT. Residues: CASSSARGLEAFF.

V is TRBV25-1 and J is TRBJ1-2, with D possibly TRBD1 on 6 matching bases. Trimming cost V 6 bases and J 2 bases, with 16 bases left between them. Germline CDR1 is MGHDK and CDR2 is SYGVNS. The CDR3 runs to 15 residues. The CDR3 nucleotides read TGTGCCAGCAGCACACATGGACAGAGCAACTATGGCTACACCTTC. Protein: CASSTHGQSNYGYTF.

The chain has TRBV15 and TRBJ1-4; 7 nucleotides align to TRBD1. Trimming removed 1 base from V and 2 bases from J; junction bases left unmatched: 1. There are 15 residues in the CDR3. CDR1 LNHNV and CDR2 YYDKDF come from the germline V gene (reference sequence). CDR3 bases: TGTGCCACCAGCAGAGGCAGGGGGACTAATGAAAAACTGTTTTTT. Its protein product is CATSRGRGTNEKLFF. The whole variable domain, filled in from reference TRBV15 and TRBJ1-4, reads DAMVIQNPRYQVTQFGKPVTLSCSQTLNHNVMYWYQQKSSQAPKLLFHYYDKDFNNEADTPDNFQSRRPNTSFCFLDIRSPGLGDTAMYLCATSRGRGTNEKLFFGSGTQLSVL.

The chain recombines TRBV5-5 with TRBJ2-5, with unresolved D. The end of the DNA aligns better with TRBJ2-7, so the J call may be wrong. Germline V lookup: CDR1 SGHKS, CDR2 YYEKEE (reference sequence). The CDR3 runs 12 residues. The CDR3 spells CASSLLGYEQYF. In nucleotides, the CDR3 is TGTGCCAGCAGCTTGCTGGGGTACGAGCAGTACTTC.

This sequence joins TRBV19 and TRBJ1-1; 7 positions agree with TRBD1. The V segment lost 10 bases and the J segment 4 bases; nucleotides outside the gene matches: 15. CDR1 and CDR2 (germline): LNHDA, SQIVND (reference sequence). This CDR3 is built from 15 residues. DNA for the CDR3: TGTGCCACCGCACCCGTCCTTAACAGGGGCACTGAAGCTTTCTTT. It is translated as CATAPVLNRGTEAFF.

A few counts support this clone. The V and J genes are TRBV6-1 and TRBJ1-2; D remains ambiguous. The V end lost 5 bases, the J end lost 8 bases, and 15 bases lay between the germline ends. This CDR3 region has 13 residues. In germline, CDR1 is MNHNS, CDR2 SASEGT. In nucleotides, the CDR3 is TGTGCCAGCAGTCCCTTGACGGGTAGCGGCTACACCTTC. As protein: CASSPLTGSGYTF.

This chain uses TRBV7-9 with TRBJ2-3, with unresolved D. The CDR3 length is 16 residues. V was clipped by 5 bases and J by 2 bases, with 17 bases between them. The germline CDR1 and CDR2 sequences are SEHNR and FQNEAQ (reference sequence). CDR3 in amino acids: CASSPTPQQLTDTQYF. Written as DNA, the CDR3 is TGTGCCAGCAGCCCAACCCCACAGCAGCTCACAGATACGCAGTATTTT.

The gene calls are TRBV7-9 and TRBJ1-2, with TRBD1 matching over 10 bases. The V gene's germline CDR1 is SEHNR and CDR2 FQNEAQ (reference sequence). CDR3 size: 15 residues. V dropped 5 bases and J dropped 5; count of bases not matched to a gene: 8. The CDR3 loop reads CASSKSSGQGYGYTF. As DNA, the CDR3 is TGTGCCAGCAGCAAATCTTCGGGACAGGGGTATGGCTACACCTTC. The complete variable domain, with remaining parts taken from reference TRBV7-9 and TRBJ1-2, reads DTGVSQNPRHKITKRGQNVTFRCDPISEHNRLYWYRQTLGQGPEFLTYFQNEAQLEKSRLLSDRFSAERPKGSFSTLEIQRTEQGDSAMYLCASSKSSGQGYGYTFGSGTRLTVV.

The gene calls are TRBV4-3 and TRBJ1-2; 10 nucleotides agree with TRBD1. With 2 bases clipped from V and 4 bases from J, the junction kept 4 bases outside the gene matches. The CDR3 runs to 15 residues. Germline values: CDR1 LGHNA, CDR2 YSLEER. CDR3 in amino acids: CASSQPGQGIYGYTF. The CDR3 region has the DNA TGCGCCAGCAGCCAACCGGGACAGGGGATCTATGGCTACACCTTC.

CDR3 in DNA: TGCGCCAGCAGCTCGACTCCGGACAGGGCCACTGAAGCTTTCTTT. It is translated as CASSSTPDRATEAFF. The V call is TRBV5-1, the J call TRBJ1-1, with 8 bases aligning to TRBD1. Looked up from germline, CDR1 is SGHRS and CDR2 is YFSETQ. CDR3 length: 15 amino acids. The trim removed 3 bases at V and 4 bases at J, leaving 8 bases unmatched.

This clone was counted a single time. The chain employs TRBV11-1 and TRBJ2-1, with TRBD1 as a possible D gene (6 bases). The ends were cut back, 3 bases at V and 4 bases at J, with 13 bases in the middle. The CDR3 is 15 residues long. Per the germline V gene, CDR1 is SGHAT and CDR2 is FQDESV (reference sequence). The CDR3: CASSFGQILYNEQFF. CDR3 sequence (DNA): TGTGCCAGCAGCTTCGGACAGATCCTTTACAATGAGCAGTTCTTC. The full variable domain, with the rest looked up from reference TRBV11-1 and TRBJ2-1, is EAEVAQSPRYKITEKSQAVAFWCDPISGHATLYWYRQILGQGPELLVQFQDESVVDDSQLPKDRFSAERLKGVDSTLKIQPAELGDSAMYLCASSFGQILYNEQFFGPGTRLTVL.

This clone was detected a few times. The chain recombines TRBV30 with TRBJ1-6; D is unclear. The CDR3 runs 14 residues. The V gene's germline CDR1 is GTSNPN and CDR2 SVGIG (reference sequence). With 0 bases removed from V and 4 bases from J, the gap between germline ends came to 7 bases. Written as DNA, the CDR3 is TGTGCCTGGAGTGTTCAAGGGTATAATTCACCCCTCCACTTT. This sequence encodes CAWSVQGYNSPLHF.

CDR3 sequence: CASTPRRGGELFF. The CDR3, as DNA: TGTGCCAGCACCCCTAGGAGAGGTGGGGAGCTGTTTTTT. The chain recombines TRBV11-2 with TRBJ2-2; no reliable D call. The V gene's germline CDR1 is SGHAT and CDR2 FQNNGV. The CDR3 sequence is 13 residues long. V lost 7 bases, J lost 8 bases, and 14 bases lay in between.

A few counts support this clone. The chain has TRBV2 and TRBJ2-2; possible D gene TRBD2, 6 bases. From germline, CDR1 is SNHLY and CDR2 FYNNEI. V lost 7 bases to trimming and J lost 12 bases, with 18 bases between them. The CDR3 is 13 amino acids. This chain's CDR3 is CASNPGDGRKLFF. The CDR3 DNA is TGTGCCAGCAATCCGGGGGATGGGAGGAAGCTGTTTTTT.

The CDR3 DNA sequence: TGTGCCAGCAGCTTGTTAAACTCTAGGGGGCTTGGGGAGACCCAGTACTTC. Its protein is CASSLLNSRGLGETQYF. This chain links TRBV5-5 with TRBJ2-5, with 7 bases matching TRBD1. The CDR3 sequence is 17 residues long. CDR1 and CDR2 (germline): SGHKS, YYEKEE (reference sequence). Trimming at V came to 1 base and at J to 5 bases, leaving 14 bases not matched to a gene.

The chain is built from TRBV13 and TRBJ1-2; a possible D gene is TRBD1 (6 bases). This CDR3 is 15 amino acids long. Trimming took 1 base from V and 2 from J, leaving 11 bases between them. Germline V gives CDR1 PRHDT, CDR2 FYEKMQ (reference sequence). As DNA, the CDR3 is TGTGCCAGCAGCTTAGATAACAGGGAAAACTATGGCTACACCTTC. Protein sequence: CASSLDNRENYGYTF.

V and J are TRBV7-2 and TRBJ2-5, with D possibly matching TRBD2 (6 bases). CDR3 length equals 14 residues. Germline V gives CDR1 SGHTA, CDR2 FQGNSA. V shed 4 bases and J shed 4 bases, with 13 bases lying between them. The CDR3 sequence is CASSSGRTGETQYF. CDR3 nucleotides: TGTGCCAGCAGCTCGGGGAGGACTGGAGAGACCCAGTACTTC.

The chain joins TRBV28 to TRBJ2-1; TRBD2 matches 7 bases. Germline CDR1 is MDHEN and CDR2 is SYDVKM. Trimming cost V 8 bases and J 13 bases; bases outside gene matches: 8. The CDR3 loop spans 11 amino acids. The CDR3 here is CASGTNIRQFF. The CDR3 nucleotides read TGTGCCAGCGGGACTAATATACGACAGTTCTTC.

The chain joins TRBV6-1 to TRBJ2-4, with TRBD2 as a possible D gene (6 bases). The CDR3 sequence is 15 residues long. Trimming removed 7 bases at V and 2 bases at J, with 15 bases between. The germline gives CDR1 MNHNS, CDR2 SASEGT. Written as DNA, the CDR3 is TGTGCCAGCACGGCGGAGGGTTTGTCCAAAAACATTCAGTACTTC. Translating it yields CASTAEGLSKNIQYF.

The count of this clone is one. V gene TRBV19 combines with J gene TRBJ2-1, with D perhaps matching TRBD2 (6 bases). The CDR3 consists of 14 residues. The V gene's germline CDR1 is LNHDA and CDR2 SQIVND (reference sequence). V was trimmed by 5 bases and J by 4 bases, leaving 12 bases between them. This CDR3 is CASSGGFLYNEQFF. As DNA, the CDR3 is TGTGCCAGTAGTGGGGGGTTCTTATACAATGAGCAGTTCTTC.

The chain carries TRBV19 and TRBJ1-3; perhaps TRBD1 as D (6 bases). Trimming removed 7 bases from V and 0 bases from J, with 13 bases in between. The CDR3 runs to 15 residues. CDR1 and CDR2 from the germline V gene are LNHDA and SQIVND (reference sequence). CDR3 nucleotide sequence: TGTGCCAGTATTCGGTTGGACAGCTCTGGAAACACCATATATTTT. Its translation: CASIRLDSSGNTIYF.

Comments on this clone: Other DNA sequences from this sample encode an identical CDR3 as well. The chain has TRBV10-2 and TRBJ2-7, with D possibly being TRBD2 (6 bases). The CDR3 has 18 amino acids. V dropped 3 bases and J dropped 0 bases, with 21 bases sitting between them. Germline V gene lookup returns CDR1 WSHSY and CDR2 SAAADI. CDR3 loop: CASSDWAGKNLFSYEQYF. In DNA form, the CDR3 reads TGCGCCAGCAGTGACTGGGCGGGGAAGAATCTCTTCTCCTACGAGCAGTACTTC.

This clone turned up a few times. The chain couples TRBV2 to TRBJ2-5; 9 nucleotides align to TRBD2. The CDR3 consists of 16 residues. Trimming took 4 bases from V and 5 from J; bases not matched to a gene: 11. Germline values: CDR1 SNHLY, CDR2 FYNNEI. CDR3 in DNA: TGTGCCAGCAGTGTCAGTACGTGGAGCGGGGGGGAGACCCAGTACTTC. Amino acids: CASSVSTWSGGETQYF.

The chain carries TRBV11-1 and TRBJ2-3; 12 bases are a match to TRBD1. V gave up 5 bases and J gave up 2 bases; unmatched junction bases: 8. The CDR3 covers 17 residues. CDR1 and CDR2 from the germline V gene are SGHAT and FQDESV (reference sequence). The CDR3 sequence: CASSPGTGGYHTDTQYF. CDR3 DNA sequence: TGTGCCAGCAGCCCCGGGACAGGGGGCTACCACACAGATACGCAGTATTTT.

The chain employs TRBV5-4 and TRBJ2-7; tentatively, D is TRBD1 or TRBD2 (6 bases each). Looked up from germline, CDR1 is SGHNT and CDR2 is YYREEE (reference sequence). Trimming took 4 bases from V and 5 from J, leaving 22 bases between them. The length of the CDR3 is 16 residues. The CDR3 DNA reads as TGTGCCAGCAGCCTTTATGCTAGGGGGGCTCGGGACGAGCAGTACTTC. Encoded protein: CASSLYARGARDEQYF.

This clone was seen just once. The CDR3 region has the DNA TGTGCCAGCAGACTACAGGGAGAGACCCAGTACTTC. Translating gives CASRLQGETQYF. The V and J genes are TRBV7-2 and TRBJ2-5; D is possibly TRBD1 (6 bases). Between the trimmed V and J ends, which lost 6 bases and 4 bases, there was a span of 9 bases. Germline CDR1 reads SGHTA; CDR2 reads FQGNSA. The CDR3 runs 12 residues.

This clone occurred a few times. V and J are TRBV9 and TRBJ1-1; D is uncertain. V was pared by 0 bases and J by 4 bases, with 10 bases between. There are 14 residues in the CDR3. The germline CDR1 and CDR2 sequences are SGDLS and YYNGEE. The DNA of the CDR3 is TGTGCCAGCAGCGTAGGTGGGCAGAGCACTGAAGCTTTCTTT. Translation gives CASSVGGQSTEAFF.

The chain has TRBV5-1 and TRBJ1-2; 9 nucleotides match TRBD1. Germline V gene data show CDR1 as SGHRS and CDR2 as YFSETQ. The CDR3 is made up of 20 amino acids. The V segment lost 0 bases and the J segment 8 bases; nucleotides outside the gene matches: 23. CDR3 sequence reads: CASSLGDRAPRLRSAHGYTF. CDR3 DNA: TGCGCCAGCAGCTTGGGGGACAGGGCTCCCCGTCTTAGGTCGGCTCACGGCTACACCTTC.